The 4 T cell receptor beta chains listed next were all sequenced from one sample in a study of identical twins. One entry per CDR3 protein, called by TCRdb with MiXCR from the 5' RACE reads. The sample has more than 650,000 distinct CDR3 sequences, around 6% seen once. Input material: naive T cells sorted from blood. The receptors come from a man between 18 and 29 years old in good health.

This clonotype occurred many times. This chain links TRBV27 with TRBJ2-1; the D gene could be TRBD1 or TRBD2 (5 bases each). CDR1 is MNHEY, CDR2 SMNVEV, per germline (reference sequence). Trimming removed 3 bases from V and 1 base from J, with 7 bases in between. There are 14 residues in the CDR3. The CDR3 DNA reads as TGTGCCAGCAGTTTGTGGGGGTCCTACAATGAGCAGTTCTTC. This codes for CASSLWGSYNEQFF.

There are many counts of this clonotype. The chain links TRBV4-3 to TRBJ2-2; no clear D. The V gene lost 0 bases and the J gene lost 7 bases, with 6 bases spanning the gap. The CDR3 consists of 13 residues. Germline V gene data show CDR1 as LGHNA and CDR2 as YSLEER. CDR3 DNA sequence: TGCGCCAGCAGCCAAGATTTAGTCGGGGAGCTGTTTTTT. This translates into CASSQDLVGELFF.

The gene calls are TRBV6-2 or TRBV6-3 and TRBJ2-1; D remains ambiguous. Germline values: CDR1 MNHEY, CDR2 SVGEGT. V was cut by 5 bases and J by 0 bases, with 26 bases left in between. This CDR3 has 20 residues. The CDR3 here is CASSSYLSNRILSSYNEQFF. The CDR3 nucleotides are TGTGCCAGCAGTAGTTACCTCTCGAACAGAATACTGAGCTCCTACAATGAGCAGTTCTTC.

About this clonotype: At one of its ends the junction is not consistent with the germline gene, which may arise from a read error. The chain employs TRBV4-3 and TRBJ2-1; 8 nucleotides match TRBD2. Germline CDR1 reads LGHNA; CDR2 reads YSLEER. The length of the CDR3 is 17 residues. The CDR3 DNA is TGCGCCAGCAGCCAAGAACGGCCGGGAGGGTCCTACGATGAGCAGTTCTTC. Translating it yields CASSQERPGGSYDEQFF.